Below are 18 T cell receptor beta chains sequenced from a single sample in a study of OX40 agonist ivuxolimab in advanced cancers. Data came from immunoSEQ multiplex PCR; TCRdb stores just in-frame clones and leaves some out. The sample carries 70,000 to 90,000 clones, approximately 86% recorded once. Sequences were derived from CD4+ or CD8+ T cells sorted from blood, sampled in a trial of the OX40 agonist ivuxolimab. These receptors all stem from an adult with an advanced solid tumor such as melanoma, head and neck, liver or kidney cancer.

The chain employs TRBV27 and TRBJ1-5; D remains unclear. The CDR3 totals 14 residues. The germline CDR1 and CDR2 sequences are MNHEY and SMNVEV (reference sequence). Trimming took off 0 bases at V and 2 bases at J, with 5 bases between the two ends. In nucleotides, the CDR3 is TGTGCCAGCAGTTTATCCGGGCGCAATCAGCCCCAGCATTTT. This codes for CASSLSGRNQPQHF.

This sequence joins TRBV5-4 and TRBJ2-5; 10 nucleotides match TRBD2. The CDR3 runs 17 residues. With V trimmed by 0 bases and J by 5 bases, 10 bases remained unmatched. Per germline, CDR1 SGHNT and CDR2 YYREEE (reference sequence). The chain's CDR3 is CASSLEKEAGGMETQYF. The CDR3 DNA follows: TGTGCCAGCAGCTTGGAAAAGGAAGCGGGAGGGATGGAGACCCAGTACTTC. The variable domain in full, with the rest retrieved from reference TRBV5-4 and TRBJ2-5, is ETGVTQSPTHLIKTRGQQVTLRCSSQSGHNTVSWYQQALGQGPQFIFQYYREEENGRGNFPPRFSGLQFPNYSSELNVNALELDDSALYLCASSLEKEAGGMETQYFGPGTRLLVL.

The chain joins TRBV2 to TRBJ1-6, with 7 bases identical to TRBD1. Losses at the gene ends were 4 bases for V and 10 bases for J; bases not matched to a gene: 4. Germline V lookup: CDR1 SNHLY, CDR2 FYNNEI. This CDR3 contains 13 residues. The CDR3 reads CASSGQGSSPLHF. The DNA for the CDR3 is TGTGCCAGCAGTGGACAGGGAAGCTCACCCCTCCACTTT.

This chain uses TRBV7-6 with TRBJ1-2, with a possible D match to TRBD1 (5 bases). This CDR3 region has 14 residues. Trimming shortened V by 5 bases and J by 2 bases, and 12 bases separated the two germline ends. Germline CDR1 reads SGHVS; CDR2 reads FNYEAQ. The DNA for the CDR3 is TGTGCCAGCAGCCCCCCCGGGGCGAACTATGGCTACACCTTC. It translates to CASSPPGANYGYTF.

This clone occurred a few times. The CDR3 DNA sequence: TGCAGCGTTGGGACTACCCCCTATAGCGGGGAGCTGTTTTTT. Translated: CSVGTTPYSGELFF. This chain uses TRBV29-1 with TRBJ2-2; TRBD2 might be the D (6 bases). With 4 bases removed from V and 7 bases from J, the gap between germline ends came to 16 bases. The CDR3 covers 14 residues. Germline V gene sequence: CDR1 SQVTM, CDR2 ANQGSEA.

This chain uses TRBV25-1 with TRBJ1-6, with D possibly TRBD1 on 6 matching bases. V was clipped by 2 bases and J by 10 bases, with 12 bases between them. The CDR3 has 14 amino acids. Germline CDR1 reads MGHDK; CDR2 reads SYGVNS. Written as DNA, the CDR3 is TGTGCCAGCAGTGAAAACAGGGTGGGGTCACCCCTCCACTTT. Translating gives CASSENRVGSPLHF.

This clone was recorded once. The V and J genes are TRBV6-5 and TRBJ1-3; the D gene is possibly TRBD1 (5 bases). CDR3 length: 15 amino acids. Germline loops: CDR1 MNHEY, CDR2 SVGAGI. Trimming took 6 bases from V and 3 from J, leaving 15 bases between them. CDR3 sequence (DNA): TGTGCCAGCAGGCCGCAGGGTTTAGGTGGAAACACCATATATTTT. It encodes CASRPQGLGGNTIYF.

This chain uses TRBV29-1 with TRBJ1-4, with D maybe TRBD1 (6 bases). The CDR3 extends over 12 amino acids. In germline, CDR1 is SQVTM, CDR2 ANQGSEA. Trimming removed 7 bases from V and 7 bases from J, with 13 bases in between. The CDR3 region has the DNA TGCAGCGCACGACAGGCAGGTGAAAAACTGTTTTTT. Translating it yields CSARQAGEKLFF.

The chain carries TRBV5-1 and TRBJ2-7; 12 nucleotides agree with TRBD2. The CDR3 totals 14 residues. J gave up 4 bases and V 3 bases, and 2 bases lay outside the gene matches. From germline, CDR1 is SGHRS and CDR2 YFSETQ. As DNA, the CDR3 is TGCGCCAGCAGCTATACTAGCGGGGGGTACGAGCAGTACTTC. The encoded protein is CASSYTSGGYEQYF. Looking up the rest from reference TRBV5-1 and TRBJ2-7 gives the full variable domain: KAGVTQTPRYLIKTRGQQVTLSCSPISGHRSVSWYQQTPGQGLQFLFEYFSETQRNKGNFPGRFSGRQFSNSRSEMNVSTLELGDSALYLCASSYTSGGYEQYFGPGTRLTVT.

The gene calls are TRBV5-6 and TRBJ2-7; the D gene is possibly TRBD1 (6 bases). The CDR3 is 15 amino acids. Germline V gene sequence: CDR1 SGHDT, CDR2 YYEEEE. Trimming took off 1 base at V and 0 bases at J, with 11 bases between the two ends. The CDR3 region is CASSLKDRPSYEQYF. CDR3 sequence (DNA): TGTGCCAGCAGCTTGAAAGACAGGCCCTCCTACGAGCAGTACTTC.

This rearrangement joins TRBV11-3 to TRBJ2-1; possibly TRBD1 for D (5 bases). V shed 5 bases and J shed 5 bases, with 13 bases lying between them. CDR3 length: 14 residues. CDR1 and CDR2 from the germline V gene are SGHNT and YENEEA. The CDR3 nucleotides are TGTGCCAGCAGCCCGACCCGACAGCACAATGAGCAGTTCTTC. It yields the protein CASSPTRQHNEQFF.

The chain links TRBV9 to TRBJ1-5, with D maybe TRBD1 (5 bases). V dropped 5 bases and J dropped 8 bases, with 14 bases sitting between them. Germline V gives CDR1 SGDLS, CDR2 YYNGEE. This CDR3 has 13 residues. The CDR3 DNA reads TGTGCCAGCAGTGTGGGGGGAGTTGAGCCCCAGCATTTT. Protein product: CASSVGGVEPQHF.

The chain carries TRBV7-3 and TRBJ2-2; D is perhaps TRBD1 (6 bases). This CDR3 has 14 amino acids. CDR1 is SGHTA and CDR2 is FQGTGA in the germline V gene. V was cut by 4 bases and J by 5 bases, with 11 bases left in between. Here the CDR3 reads CASSSQDRTGELFF. CDR3 nucleotide sequence: TGTGCCAGCAGCTCACAGGACAGAACCGGGGAGCTGTTTTTT.

The count of this clone is one. The gene calls are TRBV9 and TRBJ2-6; D call uncertain. Germline CDR1 reads SGDLS; CDR2 reads YYNGEE. This CDR3 spans 14 amino acids. Trimming removed 0 bases from V and 4 bases from J, with 5 bases in between. As DNA, the CDR3 is TGTGCCAGCAGCGTAGGTCCCGGGGCCAACGTCCTGACTTTC. Translating gives CASSVGPGANVLTF.

The V and J genes are TRBV5-1 and TRBJ2-3; D is ambiguous. Germline lookup yields CDR1 SGHRS and CDR2 YFSETQ. The V and J ends lost 0 bases and 3 bases respectively, with 11 bases between them. The length of the CDR3 is 15 residues. This CDR3 is CASSLGQEATDTQYF. The CDR3 DNA reads TGCGCCAGCAGCTTGGGGCAGGAAGCGACAGATACGCAGTATTTT.

The chain carries TRBV2 and TRBJ1-3, with no clear D. The CDR3 extends over 12 amino acids. Germline V gene lookup returns CDR1 SNHLY and CDR2 FYNNEI. V dropped 3 bases and J dropped 3 bases, with 3 bases sitting between them. The CDR3 coding sequence is TGTGCCAGCAGTGAGGATGGAAACACCATATATTTT. Encoded protein: CASSEDGNTIYF.

The V gene is TRBV7-7, the J gene TRBJ2-2; D gene unclear. Looked up from germline, CDR1 is SSHAT and CDR2 is FNYEAQ (reference sequence). The CDR3 totals 16 residues. V gave up 4 bases and J gave up 1 base, with 13 bases separating them. This chain's CDR3 is CASSSQLPGNTGELFF. The CDR3 DNA reads TGTGCCAGCAGCTCGCAGCTACCCGGGAACACCGGGGAGCTGTTTTTT.

The chain links TRBV6-5 to TRBJ2-7, with D possibly matching TRBD1 (6 bases). V dropped 5 bases and J dropped 13 bases, with 18 bases sitting between them. The CDR3 covers 12 residues. Germline V CDR1 and CDR2: MNHEY, SVGAGI. The CDR3 DNA follows: TGTGCCAGCAGTAACCCAAGGGGGATAGATTACTTC. Residues: CASSNPRGIDYF.